A single sample gave rise to the 16 T cell receptor beta chains below, sequenced in a study of cytomegalovirus exposure and HLA in healthy donors. PCR employed 60 Vbeta and 13 Jbeta primers. Sequencing used immunoSEQ multiplex PCR; TCRdb keeps in-frame clones, though not all of them. The sample carries about 130,000 clones, over 75% recorded once. The specimen was PBMCs. The receptor source for this set is a man aged 25 to 45 in good health and CMV-seronegative.

CDR3 nucleotide sequence: TGCGCCAGCAGCTTTGACAGGGGGGCCAATGAGCAGTTCTTC. Translating it yields CASSFDRGANEQFF. The chain employs TRBV5-1 and TRBJ2-1; TRBD1 agrees at 9 bases. CDR3 size: 14 residues. Losses at the gene ends were 2 bases for V and 6 bases for J; bases not matched to a gene: 3. In germline, CDR1 is SGHRS, CDR2 YFSETQ.

The V and J genes are TRBV29-1 and TRBJ1-4; D is perhaps TRBD1 (5 bases). The V end lost 4 bases, the J end lost 8 bases, and 14 bases lay between the germline ends. The CDR3 is 13 amino acids. Looked up from germline, CDR1 is SQVTM and CDR2 is ANQGSEA. The CDR3 DNA reads as TGCAGCGTTGTAGGCAGGGTGCAGGAAAAACTGTTTTTT. It encodes CSVVGRVQEKLFF.

The J gene is TRBJ1-4, the V gene TRBV30, with a weak D call TRBD1 (5 bases). The germline V gene has CDR1 GTSNPN and CDR2 SVGIG (reference sequence). This CDR3 region has 13 residues. V lost 4 bases and J lost 8, with 14 bases in between. CDR3 sequence: CAWTGQGREKLFF. CDR3 in DNA: TGTGCCTGGACTGGGCAGGGCAGGGAAAAACTGTTTTTT.

This clone was observed a handful of times. The chain carries TRBV5-8 and TRBJ2-1; D is uncertain. This CDR3 contains 14 residues. V was pared by 0 bases and J by 1 base, with 5 bases between. From germline, CDR1 is SGHTS and CDR2 YDEGEE. The CDR3 coding sequence is TGTGCCAGCAGCTTGGACGGTTCCTACAATGAGCAGTTCTTC. It translates to CASSLDGSYNEQFF.

The sample holds one count of this clone. The V gene is TRBV9, the J gene TRBJ1-2; perhaps TRBD1 as D (6 bases). CDR1 and CDR2 from the germline V gene are SGDLS and YYNGEE. This CDR3 is 16 amino acids long. Between the trimmed V and J ends, which lost 0 bases and 3 bases, there was a span of 15 bases. The CDR3 nucleotides read TGTGCCAGCAGCGTAGTAGGGGGGGTAGCGGACTATGGCTACACCTTC. The encoded protein is CASSVVGGVADYGYTF.

This sequence joins TRBV7-9 and TRBJ1-5; 8 bases are a match to TRBD1. This CDR3 is built from 14 residues. J was trimmed by 6 bases and V by 5 bases; bases with no gene match: 6. Germline CDR1 reads SEHNR; CDR2 reads FQNEAQ (reference sequence). CDR3 sequence (DNA): TGTGCCAGCAGCGCCACAGGGGGTAGTCAGCCCCAGCATTTT. Its translation: CASSATGGSQPQHF.

CDR3 coding DNA: TGTGCCAGCAGCGTAGTAGCCGGGGAGCTGTTTTTT. It translates to CASSVVAGELFF. V gene TRBV9 combines with J gene TRBJ2-2; D ambiguous. Trimming stripped 0 bases from V and 6 bases from J, with 3 bases between. The length of the CDR3 is 12 residues. CDR1 and CDR2 from the germline V gene are SGDLS and YYNGEE. Full variable domain (rest looked up from reference TRBV9 and TRBJ2-2): DSGVTQTPKHLITATGQRVTLRCSPRSGDLSVYWYQQSLDQGLQFLIQYYNGEERAKGNILERFSAQQFPDLHSELNLSSLELGDSALYFCASSVVAGELFFGEGSRLTVL.

This rearrangement joins TRBV6-1 to TRBJ2-6; D not resolved. This CDR3 contains 13 residues. Trimming removed 6 bases at V and 2 bases at J, with 5 bases between. Germline values: CDR1 MNHNS, CDR2 SASEGT. The CDR3 DNA reads TGTGCCAGCAGCGGTACTGGGGCCAACGTCCTGACTTTC. Translation gives CASSGTGANVLTF.

This chain uses TRBV9 with TRBJ2-1, with D maybe TRBD2 (6 bases). This CDR3 region has 11 residues. Trimming stripped 2 bases from V and 9 bases from J, with 6 bases between. The germline gives CDR1 SGDLS, CDR2 YYNGEE. CDR3 sequence: CASSVGGEQFF. The DNA for the CDR3 is TGTGCCAGCAGCGTGGGGGGTGAGCAGTTCTTC.

The chain carries TRBV28 and TRBJ1-1; 8 positions match TRBD1. Germline V CDR1 and CDR2: MDHEN, SYDVKM. The CDR3 length is 15 residues. J gave up 4 bases and V 7 bases, and 11 bases lay outside the gene matches. CDR3 residues: CASKEGQVTITEAFF. CDR3 sequence (DNA): TGTGCCAGCAAAGAGGGACAGGTAACAATCACTGAAGCTTTCTTT. The variable domain in full, completed from reference TRBV28 and TRBJ1-1, reads DVKVTQSSRYLVKRTGEKVFLECVQDMDHENMFWYRQDPGLGLRLIYFSYDVKMKEKGDIPEGYSVSREKKERFSLILESASTNQTSMYLCASKEGQVTITEAFFGQGTRLTVV.

This clone was seen only a few times. The chain combines TRBV7-3 with TRBJ2-1; 13 nucleotides match TRBD2. CDR1 and CDR2 (germline): SGHTA, FQGTGA. Losses at the gene ends were 3 bases for V and 0 bases for J; bases not matched to a gene: 14. The CDR3 spans 21 residues. The CDR3 protein is CASSFWGSGTSGDVSYNEQFF. CDR3 in DNA: TGTGCCAGCAGCTTCTGGGGATCCGGGACTAGCGGGGACGTCTCCTACAATGAGCAGTTCTTC.

This clone was found a few times. The chain uses TRBV5-8 and TRBJ1-2; perhaps TRBD1 as D (6 bases). Looked up from germline, CDR1 is SGHTS and CDR2 is YDEGEE. Trimming shortened V by 3 bases and J by 13 bases, and 13 bases separated the two germline ends. This CDR3 is built from 11 residues. The CDR3 here is CASSWAWDTTF. CDR3 bases: TGTGCCAGCAGCTGGGCCTGGGACACCACCTTC.

To note about this clone: Likely a read error: the CDR3 ends without its conserved phenylalanine or tryptophan. The chain couples TRBV5-1 to TRBJ1-4, with D possibly matching TRBD1 (6 bases). V lost 4 bases, J lost 6 bases, and 16 bases lay in between. Germline assignment: CDR1 SGHRS and CDR2 YFSETQ. The CDR3 loop spans 15 amino acids. CDR3 sequence (DNA): TGCGCCAGCAGCCCCACGACAGGTTTAGATGAAAAACTGTTTGTT. Translation gives CASSPTTGLDEKLFV.

This chain connects TRBV6-1 to TRBJ2-7; 8 bases match TRBD2. CDR1 and CDR2 from the germline V gene are MNHNS and SASEGT. The V gene end was trimmed by 5 bases and the J gene end by 1 base; junction bases not matched to a gene: 4. This CDR3 is 14 amino acids long. The CDR3 region has the DNA TGTGCCAGCAGTTCCAGCGGGGGTTCCTACGAGCAGTACTTC. Protein: CASSSSGGSYEQYF.

The chain employs TRBV2 and TRBJ2-7, with 10 bases lining up with TRBD2. The CDR3 consists of 15 residues. Trimming took 6 bases from V and 0 from J; bases not matched to a gene: 5. The germline gives CDR1 SNHLY, CDR2 FYNNEI. The CDR3 DNA reads TGTGCCAGCAGCTGGACTAGCGGAACCTCCTACGAGCAGTACTTC. Its protein is CASSWTSGTSYEQYF.

V is TRBV11-1 and J is TRBJ2-7, with 11 bases that match TRBD2. The CDR3 covers 14 residues. Germline values: CDR1 SGHAT, CDR2 FQDESV (reference sequence). V lost 3 bases to trimming and J lost 7 bases; unmatched junction nucleotides: 5. Here the CDR3 DNA reads TGTGCCAGCAGCTTTAGCGGGAGGGCCGGAGAGCAGTACTTC. Its protein is CASSFSGRAGEQYF.